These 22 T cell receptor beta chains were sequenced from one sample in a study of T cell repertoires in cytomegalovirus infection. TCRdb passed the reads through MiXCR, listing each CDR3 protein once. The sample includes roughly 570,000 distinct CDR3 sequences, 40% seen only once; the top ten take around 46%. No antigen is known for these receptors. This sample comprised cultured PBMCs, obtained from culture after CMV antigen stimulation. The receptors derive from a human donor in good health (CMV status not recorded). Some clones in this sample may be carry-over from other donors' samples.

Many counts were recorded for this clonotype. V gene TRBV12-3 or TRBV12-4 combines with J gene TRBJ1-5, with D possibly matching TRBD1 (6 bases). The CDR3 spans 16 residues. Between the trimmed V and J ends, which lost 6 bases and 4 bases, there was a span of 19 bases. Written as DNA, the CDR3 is TGTGCCAGCAGATTCGGGGAGCAGGGGCTAAATCAGCCCCAGCATTTT. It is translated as CASRFGEQGLNQPQHF.

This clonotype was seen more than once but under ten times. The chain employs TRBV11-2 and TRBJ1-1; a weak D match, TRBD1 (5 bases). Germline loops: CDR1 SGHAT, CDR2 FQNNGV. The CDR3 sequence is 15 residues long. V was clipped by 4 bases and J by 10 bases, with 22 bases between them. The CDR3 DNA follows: TGTGCCAGCAGCTCCACAGGAGGGCGAGTGCTTGGAGCTTTCTTT. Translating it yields CASSSTGGRVLGAFF. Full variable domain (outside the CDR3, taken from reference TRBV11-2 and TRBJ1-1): EAGVAQSPRYKIIEKRQSVAFWCNPISGHATLYWYQQILGQGPKLLIQFQNNGVVDDSQLPKDRFSAERLKGVDSTLKIQPAKLEDSAVYLCASSSTGGRVLGAFFGQGTRLTVV.

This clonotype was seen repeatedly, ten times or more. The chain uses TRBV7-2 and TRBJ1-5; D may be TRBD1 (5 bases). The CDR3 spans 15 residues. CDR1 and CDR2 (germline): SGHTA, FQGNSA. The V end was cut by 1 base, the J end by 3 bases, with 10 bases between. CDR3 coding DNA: TGTGCCAGCAGCTTAGTCGGGGGACCCAATCAGCCCCAGCATTTT. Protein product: CASSLVGGPNQPQHF.

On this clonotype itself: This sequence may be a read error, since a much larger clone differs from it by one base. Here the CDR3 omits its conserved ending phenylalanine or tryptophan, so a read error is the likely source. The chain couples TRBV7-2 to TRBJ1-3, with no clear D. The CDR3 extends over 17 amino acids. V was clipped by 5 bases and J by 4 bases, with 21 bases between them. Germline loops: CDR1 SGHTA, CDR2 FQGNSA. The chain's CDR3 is CASSPQGGLPPGNTIYL. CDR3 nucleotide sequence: TGTGCCAGCAGCCCCCAAGGAGGGCTCCCCCCAGGAAACACCATATATCTT.

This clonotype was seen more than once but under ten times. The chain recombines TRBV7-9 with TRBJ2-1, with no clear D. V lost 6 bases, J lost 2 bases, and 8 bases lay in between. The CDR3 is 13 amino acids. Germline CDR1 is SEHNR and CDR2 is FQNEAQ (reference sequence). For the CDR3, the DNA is TGTGCCAGCAGTGTCGAAACCTACAATGAGCAGTTCTTC. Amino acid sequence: CASSVETYNEQFF.

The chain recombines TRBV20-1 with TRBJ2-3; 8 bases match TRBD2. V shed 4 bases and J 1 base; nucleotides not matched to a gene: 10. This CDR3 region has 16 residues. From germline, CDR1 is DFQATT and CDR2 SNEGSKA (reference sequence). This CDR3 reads CSAIGGASGRTDTQYF. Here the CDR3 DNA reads TGCAGTGCTATAGGGGGGGCTAGCGGGCGCACAGATACGCAGTATTTT.

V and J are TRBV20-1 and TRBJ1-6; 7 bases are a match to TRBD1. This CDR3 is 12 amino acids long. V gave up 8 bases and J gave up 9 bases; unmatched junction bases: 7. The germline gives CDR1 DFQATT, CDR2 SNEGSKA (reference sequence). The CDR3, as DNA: TGCAGTTCACGGGACAGCCGTTCACCCCTCCACTTT. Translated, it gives CSSRDSRSPLHF.

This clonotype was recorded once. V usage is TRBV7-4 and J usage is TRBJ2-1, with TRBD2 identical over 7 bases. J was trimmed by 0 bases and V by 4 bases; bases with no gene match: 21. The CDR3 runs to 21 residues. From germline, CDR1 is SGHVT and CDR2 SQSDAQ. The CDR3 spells CASSSPPLAVFKLGSYNEQFF. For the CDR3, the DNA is TGTGCCAGCAGCTCTCCTCCGCTAGCGGTATTTAAGCTAGGCTCCTACAATGAGCAGTTCTTC.

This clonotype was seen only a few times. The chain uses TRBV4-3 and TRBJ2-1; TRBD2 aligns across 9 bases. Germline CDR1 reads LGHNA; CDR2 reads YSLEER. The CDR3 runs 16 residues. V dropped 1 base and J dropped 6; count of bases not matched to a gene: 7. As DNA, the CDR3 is TGCGCCAGCAGCCAAGTGGGGCGGGAGGGAGGCAATGAGCAGTTCTTC. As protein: CASSQVGREGGNEQFF.

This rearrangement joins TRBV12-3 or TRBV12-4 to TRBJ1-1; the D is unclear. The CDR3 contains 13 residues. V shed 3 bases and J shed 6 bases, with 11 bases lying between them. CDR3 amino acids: CASSLVIGAEAFF. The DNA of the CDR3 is TGTGCCAGCAGTTTGGTAATAGGAGCTGAAGCTTTCTTT.

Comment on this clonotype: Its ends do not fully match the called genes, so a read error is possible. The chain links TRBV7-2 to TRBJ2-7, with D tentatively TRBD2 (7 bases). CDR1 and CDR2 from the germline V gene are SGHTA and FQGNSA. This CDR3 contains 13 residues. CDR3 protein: CASSLDRDYGQYF. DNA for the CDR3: TGTGCCAGCAGCTTAGACAGGGACTACGGGCAGTACTTC.

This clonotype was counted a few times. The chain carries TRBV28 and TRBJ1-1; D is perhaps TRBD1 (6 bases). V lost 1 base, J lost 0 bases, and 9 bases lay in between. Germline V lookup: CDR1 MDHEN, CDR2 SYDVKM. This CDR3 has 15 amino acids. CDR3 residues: CASSLSDRVNTEAFF. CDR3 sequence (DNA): TGTGCCAGCAGTTTATCGGACAGAGTGAACACTGAAGCTTTCTTT.

CDR3: CASSLGGGLAGELFF. CDR3 nucleotides: TGTGCCAGCAGCTTAGGCGGGGGTTTGGCCGGGGAGCTGTTTTTT. The V and J genes are TRBV7-6 and TRBJ2-2; 7 bases fit TRBD2. The junction had 5 bases not matched to a gene; V was cut back by 1 base and J by 6 bases. The CDR3 spans 15 residues. The germline gives CDR1 SGHVS, CDR2 FNYEAQ.

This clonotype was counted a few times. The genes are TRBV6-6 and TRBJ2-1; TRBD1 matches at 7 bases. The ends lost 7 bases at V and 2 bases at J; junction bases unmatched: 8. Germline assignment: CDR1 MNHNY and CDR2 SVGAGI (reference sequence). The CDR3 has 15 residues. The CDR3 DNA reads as TGTGCCAGCACCAAAACAGGGGTGGCCTACAATGAGCAGTTCTTC. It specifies CASTKTGVAYNEQFF.

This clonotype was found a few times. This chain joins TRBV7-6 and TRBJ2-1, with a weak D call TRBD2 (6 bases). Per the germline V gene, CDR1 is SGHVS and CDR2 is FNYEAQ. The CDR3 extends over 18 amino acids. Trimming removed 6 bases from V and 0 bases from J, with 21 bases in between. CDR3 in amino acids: CASRITLGPGDSYNEQFF. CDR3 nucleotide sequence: TGTGCCAGCAGAATTACATTAGGGCCGGGAGACTCCTACAATGAGCAGTTCTTC.

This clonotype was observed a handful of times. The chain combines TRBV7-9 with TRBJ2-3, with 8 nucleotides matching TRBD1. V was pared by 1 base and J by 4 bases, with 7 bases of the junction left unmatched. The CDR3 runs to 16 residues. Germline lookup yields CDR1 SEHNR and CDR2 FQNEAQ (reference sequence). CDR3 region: CASSLVSGGAADTQYF. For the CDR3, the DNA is TGTGCCAGCAGCTTAGTATCAGGGGGCGCGGCAGATACGCAGTATTTT. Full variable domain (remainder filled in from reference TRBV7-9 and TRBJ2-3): DTGVSQNPRHKITKRGQNVTFRCDPISEHNRLYWYRQTLGQGPEFLTYFQNEAQLEKSRLLSDRFSAERPKGSFSTLEIQRTEQGDSAMYLCASSLVSGGAADTQYFGPGTRLTVL.

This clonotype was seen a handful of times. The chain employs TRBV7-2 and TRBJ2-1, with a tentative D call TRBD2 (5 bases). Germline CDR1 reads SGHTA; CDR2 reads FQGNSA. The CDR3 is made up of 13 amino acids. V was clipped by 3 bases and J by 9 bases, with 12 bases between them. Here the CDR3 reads CASSFQRGGEQFF. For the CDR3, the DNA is TGTGCCAGCAGCTTCCAGCGTGGAGGTGAGCAGTTCTTC.

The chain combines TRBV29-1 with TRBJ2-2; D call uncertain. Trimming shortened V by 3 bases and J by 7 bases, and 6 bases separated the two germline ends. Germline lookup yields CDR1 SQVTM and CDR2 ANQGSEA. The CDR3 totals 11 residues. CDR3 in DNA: TGCAGCGTTGAGGGAAACGGGGAGCTGTTTTTT. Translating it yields CSVEGNGELFF.

CDR3 DNA: TGTGCCAGTAGTATTCCAGGGGCAACGTATGGCAATCAGCCCCAGCATTTT. As protein: CASSIPGATYGNQPQHF. This chain uses TRBV19 with TRBJ1-5; D perhaps matches TRBD1 (6 bases). CDR1 LNHDA and CDR2 SQIVND come from the germline V gene (reference sequence). V lost 3 bases and J 2 bases, leaving 17 bases between the germline ends. This CDR3 is 17 amino acids long.

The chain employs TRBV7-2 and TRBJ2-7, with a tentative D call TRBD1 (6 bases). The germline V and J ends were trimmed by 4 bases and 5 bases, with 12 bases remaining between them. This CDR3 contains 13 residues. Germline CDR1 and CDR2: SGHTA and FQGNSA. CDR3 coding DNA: TGTGCCAGCAGCTGGAGGACAGCCAACGAGCAGTACTTC. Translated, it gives CASSWRTANEQYF.

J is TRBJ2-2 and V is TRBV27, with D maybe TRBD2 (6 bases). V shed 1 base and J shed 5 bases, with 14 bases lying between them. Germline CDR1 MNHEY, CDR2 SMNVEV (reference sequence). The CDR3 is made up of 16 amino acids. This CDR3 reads CASSLFGGRRTGELFF. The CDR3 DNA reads TGTGCCAGCAGTTTATTCGGGGGTAGGAGGACCGGGGAGCTGTTTTTT.

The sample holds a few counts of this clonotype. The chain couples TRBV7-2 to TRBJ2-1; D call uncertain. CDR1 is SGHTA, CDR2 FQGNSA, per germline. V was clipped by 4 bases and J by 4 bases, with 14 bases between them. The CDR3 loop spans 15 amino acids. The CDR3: CASSSPPLSYNEQFF. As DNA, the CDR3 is TGTGCCAGCAGCTCCCCTCCTCTATCTTACAATGAGCAGTTCTTC.